A single sample is the source of the 27 T cell receptor beta chains below, sequenced in a study of T cells in Graves' hyperthyroidism and ophthalmopathy. Amplified TCR beta CDR3 regions came from RNA transcripts. The HTBI primer set drove a first-round RT-PCR of the TCR CDR3. Using its own MiXCR run on the multiplex PCR reads, TCRdb lists one record per CDR3 protein. The table lists about 370,000 distinct CDR3 sequences, around 15% of them singletons. Material: blood. Source of these receptors: a woman in her sixties or seventies with Graves' ophthalmopathy.

This clonotype was seen more than once but under ten times. This rearrangement joins TRBV28 to TRBJ2-7; possible D gene TRBD2, 5 bases. Germline V gene data show CDR1 as MDHEN and CDR2 as SYDVKM. CDR3 length: 13 amino acids. With 7 bases removed from V and 3 bases from J, the gap between germline ends came to 13 bases. CDR3 protein: CASTQRDYYEQYF. The DNA of the CDR3 is TGTGCCAGCACCCAAAGAGACTACTACGAGCAGTACTTC.

V gene TRBV10-3 combines with J gene TRBJ1-1, with 8 bases identical to TRBD1. With V trimmed by 6 bases and J by 0 bases, 0 bases remained unmatched. This CDR3 comprises 13 residues. CDR1 is ENHRY and CDR2 is SYGVKD in the germline V gene. DNA of the CDR3: TGTGCCATCAGGGACAGGGTGAACACTGAAGCTTTCTTT. It specifies CAIRDRVNTEAFF.

The V and J genes are TRBV7-2 and TRBJ2-2, with TRBD2 matching over 8 bases. CDR1 is SGHTA, CDR2 FQGNSA, per germline. Trimming took 7 bases from V and 6 from J; bases not matched to a gene: 10. The CDR3 has 15 amino acids. The CDR3 DNA reads as TGTGCCAGCAACTCCGGGACTAGTGCGGCCGGGGAGCTGTTTTTT. Protein product: CASNSGTSAAGELFF.

This chain joins TRBV18 and TRBJ1-1; D possibly corresponds to TRBD1 (6 bases). The CDR3 is 16 amino acids. The germline V gene has CDR1 KGHSH and CDR2 LQKENI. The V gene lost 1 base and the J gene lost 4 bases, with 16 bases spanning the gap. For the CDR3, the DNA is TGTGCCAGCTCACCACTCCCGGCGGGGGGCGCCACTGAAGCTTTCTTT. This gives the protein CASSPLPAGGATEAFF.

As concerns this clonotype: This may be a read error: a much more frequent sequence differs by one nucleotide. This chain joins TRBV9 and TRBJ2-7, with 8 bases matching TRBD1. This CDR3 spans 16 amino acids. Per the germline V gene, CDR1 is SGDLS and CDR2 is YYNGEE. CDR3 DNA sequence: TGCGCCAGCAGCTTTCCCTCGGACAGGGTGGACGGTGAGCAGTACTTC. Its protein is CASSFPSDRVDGEQYF.

The chain couples TRBV7-9 to TRBJ1-2; possible D gene TRBD1, 5 bases. The CDR3 extends over 15 amino acids. Germline V CDR1 and CDR2: SEHNR, FQNEAQ (reference sequence). V lost 1 base and J 8 bases, leaving 17 bases between the germline ends. CDR3 protein: CASSLDGTLRGGYTF. The CDR3 coding sequence is TGTGCCAGCAGCTTAGATGGGACGCTACGTGGAGGCTACACCTTC.

This clonotype was recorded at least ten times. This chain uses TRBV27 with TRBJ1-1, with a tentative D call TRBD1 (6 bases). Germline-derived CDR1 and CDR2 are MNHEY and SMNVEV (reference sequence). This CDR3 is built from 16 residues. Trimming cost V 6 bases and J 5 bases, with 22 bases left between them. CDR3 loop: CASRPSSGGQRTEAFF. CDR3 DNA: TGTGCCAGCAGACCCTCCTCGGGGGGGCAACGGACTGAAGCTTTCTTT.

The table lists this clonotype with a few counts. The chain carries TRBV24-1 and TRBJ2-3; perhaps D is TRBD1 or TRBD2 (5 bases each). Per the germline V gene, CDR1 is KGHDR and CDR2 is SFDVKD. This CDR3 is built from 13 residues. This chain's CDR3 is CAVRDGPTDTQYF. The CDR3 nucleotides read TGTGCGGTCCGGGACGGACCCACAGATACGCAGTATTTT.

The J gene is TRBJ1-1, the V gene TRBV12-5; D is uncertain. Trimming pared 6 bases from V and 1 base from J, leaving 18 bases between. Germline V CDR1 and CDR2: LGHNT, FRNRAP. CDR3 length: 16 amino acids. The CDR3 reads CASGYNTASENTEAFF. DNA for the CDR3: TGTGCTAGTGGATATAATACAGCCTCCGAGAACACTGAAGCTTTCTTT.

Remarks on this clonotype: This may come from a read error, since a much larger clone is one base off. This is likely a read error, given that the CDR3 carries no conserved phenylalanine or tryptophan at its end. V and J are TRBV20-1 and TRBJ2-5, with 13 bases identical to TRBD2. Germline V gene sequence: CDR1 DFQATT, CDR2 SNEGSKA (reference sequence). The V gene end was trimmed by 5 bases and the J gene end by 5 bases; junction bases not matched to a gene: 8. This CDR3 is built from 15 residues. The CDR3, as DNA: TGCAGTGCTTCGGGACTAGCGGGAAGGGGGGAGACCCAGTACCTC. This translates into CSASGLAGRGETQYL.

This clonotype was seen a few times. V usage is TRBV6-1 and J usage is TRBJ2-7, with 12 bases lining up with TRBD2. With V trimmed by 5 bases and J by 7 bases, 9 bases remained unmatched. CDR1 is MNHNS and CDR2 is SASEGT in the germline V gene. The CDR3 consists of 15 residues. Written as DNA, the CDR3 is TGTGCCAGCAGTCCCTATCGAGGACTAGCGGGGGAGCAGTACTTC. Amino acid sequence: CASSPYRGLAGEQYF.

This clonotype was recorded many times. The chain has TRBV6-1 and TRBJ1-5; the D is unclear. This CDR3 spans 13 amino acids. Deletions cut 8 bases from V and 6 bases from J, with 14 bases between. Per the germline V gene, CDR1 is MNHNS and CDR2 is SASEGT. Written as DNA, the CDR3 is TGTGCCAGCTATACGGGTCCGGGTCAGCCCCAGCATTTT. Translating it yields CASYTGPGQPQHF.

This clonotype was picked up many times. The chain links TRBV24-1 to TRBJ2-1; no clear D. The germline CDR1 and CDR2 sequences are KGHDR and SFDVKD. This CDR3 is 14 amino acids long. V lost 0 bases and J 5 bases, leaving 7 bases between the germline ends. The CDR3 DNA reads as TGTGCCACCAGTGATTTGCTACGGAACAATGAGCAGTTCTTC. It codes for CATSDLLRNNEQFF.

Only a few counts were recorded for this clonotype. The CDR3 reads CASPRGGGPGNTEAFF. The CDR3 DNA reads as TGTGCCAGTCCACGGGGAGGGGGCCCAGGGAACACTGAAGCTTTCTTT. V and J are TRBV2 and TRBJ1-1; the match to TRBD1 covers 7 bases. This CDR3 contains 16 residues. Germline CDR1 reads SNHLY; CDR2 reads FYNNEI. With V trimmed by 9 bases and J by 1 base, 14 bases remained unmatched.

This clonotype was seen repeatedly, ten times or more. V and J are TRBV7-3 and TRBJ2-3; TRBD1 matches 7 bases. Trimming removed 5 bases from V and 3 bases from J; junction bases left unmatched: 5. This CDR3 comprises 14 residues. Germline V gene lookup returns CDR1 SGHTA and CDR2 FQGTGA. CDR3 amino acids: CASSDRGRTDTQYF. Written as DNA, the CDR3 is TGTGCCAGCAGCGATAGGGGGCGGACAGATACGCAGTATTTT.

This clonotype turned up a few times. V is TRBV14 and J is TRBJ2-3, with 10 nucleotides matching TRBD1. Germline CDR1 reads SGHDN; CDR2 reads FVKESK. With V trimmed by 1 base and J by 6 bases, 7 bases remained unmatched. This CDR3 comprises 16 residues. CDR3 DNA: TGTGCCAGCAGCCAAGGACGACAGGGGGCATGGGATACGCAGTATTTT. This translates into CASSQGRQGAWDTQYF.

This clonotype was counted ten times or more. V is TRBV10-1 and J is TRBJ2-3; 7 bases match TRBD1. The V segment lost 4 bases and the J segment 6 bases; nucleotides outside the gene matches: 7. Germline lookup yields CDR1 WNHNN and CDR2 SYGVQD (reference sequence). The CDR3 covers 14 residues. CDR3 loop: CASSGRDSLDTQYF. CDR3 bases: TGCGCCAGCAGTGGCCGGGACAGCCTCGATACGCAGTATTTT.

This clonotype was seen many times. V is TRBV6-6 and J is TRBJ1-1; no clear D. Germline V lookup: CDR1 MNHNY, CDR2 SVGAGI (reference sequence). V shed 0 bases and J shed 4 bases, with 6 bases lying between them. CDR3 size: 13 residues. The CDR3 loop reads CASSYSGRTEAFF. CDR3 nucleotide sequence: TGTGCCAGCAGTTACTCAGGGCGCACTGAAGCTTTCTTT.

In its sample, this clonotype was seen a few times. The chain employs TRBV6-1 and TRBJ1-1; no clear D gene. The V end was cut by 9 bases, the J end by 0 bases, with 8 bases between. CDR3 length: 12 residues. Germline V lookup: CDR1 MNHNS, CDR2 SASEGT. The CDR3 DNA reads as TGTGCCAGTAGGACCTTGAACACTGAAGCTTTCTTT. Translating it yields CASRTLNTEAFF.

This clonotype was seen a few times. The genes are TRBV12-3 or TRBV12-4 and TRBJ2-2; maybe TRBD1 (7 bases). V was trimmed by 5 bases and J by 4 bases, leaving 17 bases between them. The CDR3 is made up of 16 amino acids. As DNA, the CDR3 is TGTGCCAGCAGTAAAACGGGGGACAGACGCACCGGGGAGCTGTTTTTT. Protein: CASSKTGDRRTGELFF.

In this sample, this clonotype turned up many times. The V and J genes are TRBV11-2 and TRBJ1-2; no clear D gene. V was trimmed by 3 bases and J by 5 bases, leaving 10 bases between them. The CDR3 has 13 amino acids. Germline CDR1 SGHAT, CDR2 FQNNGV. CDR3 residues: CASSFTVNYGYTF. DNA for the CDR3: TGTGCCAGCAGCTTCACAGTGAATTATGGCTACACCTTC.

Ten or more counts support this clonotype. The genes are TRBV24-1 and TRBJ2-2; TRBD2 is a possible D gene (6 bases). The CDR3 covers 14 residues. Germline values: CDR1 KGHDR, CDR2 SFDVKD. V shed 1 base and J shed 7 bases, with 9 bases lying between them. CDR3 protein: CATSDFGGFGELFF. As DNA, the CDR3 is TGTGCCACCAGTGATTTTGGAGGGTTCGGGGAGCTGTTTTTT.

The table lists this clonotype with a few counts. CDR3 sequence reads: CASSQVQGVDEQFF. The CDR3 nucleotides read TGCGCCAGCAGCCAAGTCCAGGGGGTGGATGAGCAGTTCTTC. V usage is TRBV4-1 and J usage is TRBJ2-1; 7 positions agree with TRBD1. Trimming took 1 base from V and 8 from J; bases not matched to a gene: 5. There are 14 residues in the CDR3. Germline CDR1 MGHRA, CDR2 YSYEKL.

The chain employs TRBV30 and TRBJ2-7; 9 bases agree with TRBD1. J lost 3 bases, V lost 3 bases, and 3 bases had no gene match. This CDR3 is 13 amino acids long. CDR1 is GTSNPN and CDR2 is SVGIG in the germline V gene (reference sequence). The CDR3 here is CAWSWTGVYEQYF. The CDR3 coding sequence is TGTGCCTGGAGCTGGACAGGGGTCTACGAGCAGTACTTC.

Many counts were recorded for this clonotype. This chain connects TRBV20-1 to TRBJ2-3; D is possibly TRBD1 (6 bases). Germline V gene lookup returns CDR1 DFQATT and CDR2 SNEGSKA (reference sequence). There are 14 residues in the CDR3. CDR3 sequence: CRPKGGVGTDTQYF. The CDR3, as DNA: TGCAGACCCAAAGGGGGAGTGGGCACAGATACGCAGTATTTT.

This clonotype has at least ten counts. The chain is built from TRBV28 and TRBJ2-7; D possibly corresponds to TRBD2 (7 bases). The V and J ends lost 5 bases and 1 base respectively, with 15 bases between them. The germline V gene encodes CDR1 MDHEN and CDR2 SYDVKM. CDR3 length equals 15 residues. CDR3 nucleotide sequence: TGTGCCAGCAGTCGGGGGGCGGGAGCTTCCTACGAGCAGTACTTC. Protein: CASSRGAGASYEQYF.

This clonotype ranks as medium-sized (0.01 to 0.1%). The rearrangement uses TRBV20-1 and TRBJ2-3; possibly TRBD1 for D (6 bases). There are 13 residues in the CDR3. The germline CDR1 and CDR2 sequences are DFQATT and SNEGSKA (reference sequence). V lost 5 bases, J lost 0 bases, and 9 bases lay in between. DNA of the CDR3: TGCAGTGCTCCTGGACAGAGCACAGATACGCAGTATTTT. Its protein product is CSAPGQSTDTQYF.